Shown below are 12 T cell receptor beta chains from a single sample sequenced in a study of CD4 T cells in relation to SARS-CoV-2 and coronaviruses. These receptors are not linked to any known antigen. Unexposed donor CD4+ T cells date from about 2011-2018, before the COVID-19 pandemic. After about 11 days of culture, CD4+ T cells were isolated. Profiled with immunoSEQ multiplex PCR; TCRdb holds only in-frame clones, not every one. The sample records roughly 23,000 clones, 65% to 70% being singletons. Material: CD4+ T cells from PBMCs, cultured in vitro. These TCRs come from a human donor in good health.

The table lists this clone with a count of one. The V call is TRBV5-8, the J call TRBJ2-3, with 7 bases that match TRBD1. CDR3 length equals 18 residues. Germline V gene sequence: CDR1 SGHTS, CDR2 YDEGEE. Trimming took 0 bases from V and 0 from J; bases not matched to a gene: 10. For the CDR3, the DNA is TGTGCCAGCAGCTTGGTCAGAACAGGGGTGGGAAGCACAGATACGCAGTATTTT. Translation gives CASSLVRTGVGSTDTQYF.

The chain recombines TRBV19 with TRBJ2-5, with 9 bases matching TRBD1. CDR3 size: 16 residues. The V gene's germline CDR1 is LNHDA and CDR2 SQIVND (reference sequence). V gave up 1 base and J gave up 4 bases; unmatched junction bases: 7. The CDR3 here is CASSIAGTGYTETQYF. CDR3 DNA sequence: TGTGCCAGTAGTATAGCCGGGACAGGGTATACAGAGACCCAGTACTTC.

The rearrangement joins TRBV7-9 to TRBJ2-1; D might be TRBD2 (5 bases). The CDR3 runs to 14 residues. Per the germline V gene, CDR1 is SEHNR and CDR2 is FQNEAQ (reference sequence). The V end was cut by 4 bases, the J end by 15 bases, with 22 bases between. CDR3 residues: CASSSTGDRPKRFF. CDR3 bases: TGTGCCAGCAGCTCCACCGGGGATCGGCCCAAGAGGTTCTTC.

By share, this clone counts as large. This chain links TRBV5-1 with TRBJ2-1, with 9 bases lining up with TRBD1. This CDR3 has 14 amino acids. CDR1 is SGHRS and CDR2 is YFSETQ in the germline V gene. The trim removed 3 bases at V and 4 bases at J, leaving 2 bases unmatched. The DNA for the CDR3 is TGCGCCAGCAGCTCTGGACAGGGGTACAATGAGCAGTTCTTC. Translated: CASSSGQGYNEQFF.

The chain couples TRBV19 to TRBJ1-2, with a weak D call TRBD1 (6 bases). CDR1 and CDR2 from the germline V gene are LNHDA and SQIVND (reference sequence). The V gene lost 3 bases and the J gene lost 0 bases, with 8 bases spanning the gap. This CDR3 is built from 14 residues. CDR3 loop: CASSIGTSNYGYTF. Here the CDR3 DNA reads TGTGCCAGTAGTATCGGGACATCTAACTATGGCTACACCTTC. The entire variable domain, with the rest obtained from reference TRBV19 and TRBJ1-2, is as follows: DGGITQSPKYLFRKEGQNVTLSCEQNLNHDAMYWYRQDPGQGLRLIYYSQIVNDFQKGDIAEGYSVSREKKESFPLTVTSAQKNPTAFYLCASSIGTSNYGYTFGSGTRLTVV.

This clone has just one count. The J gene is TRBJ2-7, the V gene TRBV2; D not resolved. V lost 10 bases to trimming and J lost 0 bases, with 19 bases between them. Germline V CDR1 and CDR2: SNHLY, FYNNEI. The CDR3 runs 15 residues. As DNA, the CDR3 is TGTGCCACCAAGGGTAGCCCAGCGAGCTCCTACGAGCAGTACTTC. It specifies CATKGSPASSYEQYF.

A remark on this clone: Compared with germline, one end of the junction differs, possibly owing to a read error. CDR3 region: CASNLIQGGNTGELFF. CDR3 in DNA: TGTGCCAGCAACTTGATACAGGGGGGGAACACCGGGGAGCTGTTTTTT. This chain joins TRBV5-5 and TRBJ2-2, with TRBD1 identical over 8 bases. CDR3 length: 16 amino acids. Germline CDR1 is SGHKS and CDR2 is YYEKEE (reference sequence).

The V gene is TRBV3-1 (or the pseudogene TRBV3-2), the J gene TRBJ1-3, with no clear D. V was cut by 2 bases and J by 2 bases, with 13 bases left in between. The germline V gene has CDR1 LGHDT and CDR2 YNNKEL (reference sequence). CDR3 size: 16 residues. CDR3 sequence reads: CASSQTPGDPGNTIYF. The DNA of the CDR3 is TGTGCCAGCAGCCAAACCCCCGGAGACCCTGGAAACACCATATATTTT.

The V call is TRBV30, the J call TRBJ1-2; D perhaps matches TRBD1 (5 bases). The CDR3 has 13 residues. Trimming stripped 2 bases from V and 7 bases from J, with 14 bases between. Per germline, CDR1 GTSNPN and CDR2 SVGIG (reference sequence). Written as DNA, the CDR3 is TGTGCCTGGAGTATGAGGGGCGTGGGTGGCTACACCTTC. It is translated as CAWSMRGVGGYTF.

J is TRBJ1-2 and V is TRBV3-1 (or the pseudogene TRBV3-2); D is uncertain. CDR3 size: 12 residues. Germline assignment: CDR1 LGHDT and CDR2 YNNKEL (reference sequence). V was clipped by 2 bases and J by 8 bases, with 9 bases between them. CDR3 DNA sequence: TGTGCCAGCAGCCAACATCCTATGGGCTACACCTTC. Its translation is CASSQHPMGYTF.

CDR3 protein: CASSKMKLTGSTGELFF. CDR3 coding DNA: TGTGCCAGCAGCAAAATGAAGTTAACAGGGTCCACCGGGGAGCTGTTTTTT. This sequence joins TRBV21-1 and TRBJ2-2; the listed D gene, TRBD1, was not tested against the DNA. TRBV21-1 is noted as a pseudogene. There are 17 residues in the CDR3.

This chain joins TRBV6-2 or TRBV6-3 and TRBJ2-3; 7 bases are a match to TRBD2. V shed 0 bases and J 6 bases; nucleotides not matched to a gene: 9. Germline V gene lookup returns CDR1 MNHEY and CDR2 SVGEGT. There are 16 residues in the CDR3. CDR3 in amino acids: CASSYSWASGMDTQYF. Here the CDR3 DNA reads TGTGCCAGCAGTTACTCATGGGCTAGCGGTATGGATACGCAGTATTTT.